The 7 T cell receptor beta chains in this list originate from one sample, sequenced in a study of blood T cells in healthy people across ages. Alongside a J-beta primer mix, a sample-barcoded 5' primer served in a second PCR lasting roughly 7 to 12 cycles. TCRdb reanalysed the 5' RACE reads using MiXCR and keeps one entry per CDR3 protein. The table lists 1.5 million to 2 million distinct CDR3 sequences, 30% to 40% of them singletons, with 20% to 25% in the top ten. Sequencing input: blood. These receptors all come from a human donor in good health.

This rearrangement joins TRBV7-2 to TRBJ2-5, with TRBD2 matching 15 bases. Looked up from germline, CDR1 is SGHTA and CDR2 is FQGNSA. The CDR3 contains 16 residues. V trimming: 5 bases; J trimming: 5 bases; junction bases outside the gene matches: 6. The CDR3 is CASSPRTSGGVETQYF. DNA for the CDR3: TGTGCCAGCAGCCCTCGGACTAGCGGGGGGGTGGAGACCCAGTACTTC.

This clonotype occurred a few times. This rearrangement joins TRBV6-1 to TRBJ2-1; no definite D call. Germline loops: CDR1 MNHNS, CDR2 SASEGT. There are 15 residues in the CDR3. V lost 3 bases to trimming and J lost 7 bases, with 16 bases between them. The CDR3 protein is CASSDAGPSVNEQFF. CDR3 sequence (DNA): TGTGCCAGCAGTGATGCCGGGCCATCCGTTAATGAGCAGTTCTTC.

The genes are TRBV20-1 and TRBJ1-2; 8 bases agree with TRBD1. Germline-derived CDR1 and CDR2 are DFQATT and SNEGSKA (reference sequence). Trimming took 0 bases from V and 3 from J; bases not matched to a gene: 12. This CDR3 has 17 residues. The CDR3 sequence: CSARDEDRDYFDYGYTF. CDR3 bases: TGCAGTGCTAGAGATGAGGACAGGGATTACTTCGACTATGGCTACACCTTC.

This sequence joins TRBV9 and TRBJ1-1; D is uncertain. The CDR3 spans 12 residues. Germline CDR1 and CDR2: SGDLS and YYNGEE. V was pared by 2 bases and J by 7 bases, with 9 bases between. The CDR3 DNA is TGTGCCAGCAGCGTGATCGGCCATGAAGCTTTCTTT. It translates to CASSVIGHEAFF.

This clonotype was seen repeatedly, ten times or more. The V call is TRBV7-2, the J call TRBJ2-3; 9 positions match TRBD1. Germline trimming cut 5 bases from V and 3 bases from J; bases unmatched to any gene: 6. Germline-derived CDR1 and CDR2 are SGHTA and FQGNSA. The CDR3 length is 15 residues. This CDR3 reads CASSAPGQGTDTQYF. The CDR3 DNA reads TGTGCCAGCAGCGCCCCGGGACAGGGAACAGATACGCAGTATTTT.

The CDR3 sequence: CASTLADSPLHF. In DNA, the CDR3 is TGTGCCAGCACCCTCGCAGATTCACCCCTCCACTTT. The V and J genes are TRBV3-1 and TRBJ1-6, with D hard to call. The V and J ends lost 7 bases and 8 bases respectively, with 9 bases between them. The CDR3 covers 12 residues. Germline V CDR1 and CDR2: LGHDT, YNNKEL (reference sequence).

Comments on this clonotype: A junction boundary mismatches the germline segment, possibly from a read error. The chain employs TRBV2 and TRBJ2-1, with D unresolved. Germline assignment: CDR1 SNHLY and CDR2 FYNNEI. The length of the CDR3 is 14 residues. CDR3 sequence: CTSSDRSSYNEQFF. CDR3 nucleotide sequence: TGTACCAGCAGTGACCGGAGCTCCTACAATGAGCAGTTCTTC.